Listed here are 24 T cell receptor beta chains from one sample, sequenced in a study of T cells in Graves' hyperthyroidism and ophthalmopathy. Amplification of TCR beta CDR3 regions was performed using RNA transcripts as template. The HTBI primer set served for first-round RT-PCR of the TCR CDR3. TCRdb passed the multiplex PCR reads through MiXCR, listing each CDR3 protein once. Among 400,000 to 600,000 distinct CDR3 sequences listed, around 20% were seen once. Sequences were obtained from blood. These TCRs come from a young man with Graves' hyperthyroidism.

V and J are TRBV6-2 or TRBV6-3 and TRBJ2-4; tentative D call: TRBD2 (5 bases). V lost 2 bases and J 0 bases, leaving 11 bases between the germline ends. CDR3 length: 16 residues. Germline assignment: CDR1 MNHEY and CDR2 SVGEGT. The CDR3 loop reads CASSYQRGLAKNIQYF. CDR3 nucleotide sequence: TGTGCCAGCAGTTACCAAAGAGGGCTAGCCAAAAACATTCAGTACTTC.

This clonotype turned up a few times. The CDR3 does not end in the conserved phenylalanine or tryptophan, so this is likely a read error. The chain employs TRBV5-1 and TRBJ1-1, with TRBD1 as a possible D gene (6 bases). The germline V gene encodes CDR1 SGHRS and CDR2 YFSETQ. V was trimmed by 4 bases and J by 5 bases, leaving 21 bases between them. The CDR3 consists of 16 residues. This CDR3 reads CASSVGHSTGSTEAFY. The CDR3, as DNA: TGCGCCAGCAGCGTCGGTCATTCGACAGGATCTACTGAAGCTTTCTAT.

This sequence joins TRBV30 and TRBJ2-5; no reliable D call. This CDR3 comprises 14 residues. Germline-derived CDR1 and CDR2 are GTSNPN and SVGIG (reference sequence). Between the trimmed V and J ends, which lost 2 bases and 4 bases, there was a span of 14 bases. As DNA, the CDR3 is TGTGCCTGGAGTTTCGGAGTGCCTCCAGAGACCCAGTACTTC. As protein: CAWSFGVPPETQYF.

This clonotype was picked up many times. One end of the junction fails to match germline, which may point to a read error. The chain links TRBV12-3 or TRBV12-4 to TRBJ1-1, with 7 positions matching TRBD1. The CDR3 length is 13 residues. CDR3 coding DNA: TGTGCCAGCAGTCCCGCAGGGGGGACTGAAGCTCTCTTT. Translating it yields CASSPAGGTEALF.

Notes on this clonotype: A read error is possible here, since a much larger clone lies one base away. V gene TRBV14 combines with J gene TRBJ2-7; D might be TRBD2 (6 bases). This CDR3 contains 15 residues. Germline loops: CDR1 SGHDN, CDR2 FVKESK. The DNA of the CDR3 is TGTGCCAGCAGCCTCGGGACTTCTACCACCTACGAGCAGTGCTTC. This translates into CASSLGTSTTYEQCF. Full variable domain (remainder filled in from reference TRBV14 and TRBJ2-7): EAGVTQFPSHSVIEKGQTVTLRCDPISGHDNLYWYRRVMGKEIKFLLHFVKESKQDESGMPNNRFLAERTGGTYSTLKVQPAELEDSGVYFCASSLGTSTTYEQCFGPGTRLTVT.

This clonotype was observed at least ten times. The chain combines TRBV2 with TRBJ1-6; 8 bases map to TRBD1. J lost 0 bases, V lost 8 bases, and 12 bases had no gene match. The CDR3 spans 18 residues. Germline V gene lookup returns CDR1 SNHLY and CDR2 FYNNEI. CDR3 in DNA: TGTGCCAGCTTAGGACAGGGCGTCCTCCGCTCCTATAATTCACCCCTCCACTTT. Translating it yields CASLGQGVLRSYNSPLHF.

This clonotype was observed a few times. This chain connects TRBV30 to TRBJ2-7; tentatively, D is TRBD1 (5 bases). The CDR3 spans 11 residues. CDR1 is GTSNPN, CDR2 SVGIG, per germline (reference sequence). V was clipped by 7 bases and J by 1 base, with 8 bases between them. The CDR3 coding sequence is TGTGCCTCAGGGTGGTCCTACGAGCAGTACTTC. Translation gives CASGWSYEQYF. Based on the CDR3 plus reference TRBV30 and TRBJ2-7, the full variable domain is SQTIHQWPATLVQPVGSPLSLECTVEGTSNPNLYWYRQAAGRGLQLLFYSVGIGQISSEVPQNLSASRPQDRQFILSSKKLLLSDSGFYLCASGWSYEQYFGPGTRLTVT.

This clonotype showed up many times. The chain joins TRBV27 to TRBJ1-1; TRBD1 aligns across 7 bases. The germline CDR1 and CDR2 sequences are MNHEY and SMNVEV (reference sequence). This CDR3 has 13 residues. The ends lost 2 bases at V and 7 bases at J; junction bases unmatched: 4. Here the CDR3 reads CASSLEGTVEAFF. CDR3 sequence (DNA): TGTGCCAGCAGTTTAGAAGGGACAGTTGAAGCTTTCTTT.

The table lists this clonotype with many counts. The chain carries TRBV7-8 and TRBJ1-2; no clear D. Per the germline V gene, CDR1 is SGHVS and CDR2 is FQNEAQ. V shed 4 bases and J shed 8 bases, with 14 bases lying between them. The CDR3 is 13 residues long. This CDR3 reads CASSSAFSGGYTF. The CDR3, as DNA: TGTGCCAGCAGCTCAGCCTTCTCTGGAGGCTACACCTTC.

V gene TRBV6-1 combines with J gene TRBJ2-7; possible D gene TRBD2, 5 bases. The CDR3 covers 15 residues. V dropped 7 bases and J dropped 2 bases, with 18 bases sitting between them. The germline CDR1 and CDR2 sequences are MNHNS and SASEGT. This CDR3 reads CASTRGSGTTYEQYF. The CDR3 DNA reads TGTGCCAGCACCCGTGGGAGCGGAACGACCTACGAGCAGTACTTC.

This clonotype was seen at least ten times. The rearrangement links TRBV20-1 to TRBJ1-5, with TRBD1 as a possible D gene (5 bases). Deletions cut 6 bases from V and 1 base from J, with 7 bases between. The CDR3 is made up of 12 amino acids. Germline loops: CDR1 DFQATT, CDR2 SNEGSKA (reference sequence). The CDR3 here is CSAGDSNQPQHF. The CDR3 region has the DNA TGCAGTGCCGGGGACAGCAATCAGCCCCAGCATTTT.

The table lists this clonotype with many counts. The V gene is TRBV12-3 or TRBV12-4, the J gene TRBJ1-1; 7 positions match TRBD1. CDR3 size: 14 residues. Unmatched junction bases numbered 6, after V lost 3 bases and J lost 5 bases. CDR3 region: CASSLGQLRTEAFF. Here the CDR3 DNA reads TGTGCCAGCAGTTTGGGACAGTTGAGGACTGAAGCTTTCTTT.

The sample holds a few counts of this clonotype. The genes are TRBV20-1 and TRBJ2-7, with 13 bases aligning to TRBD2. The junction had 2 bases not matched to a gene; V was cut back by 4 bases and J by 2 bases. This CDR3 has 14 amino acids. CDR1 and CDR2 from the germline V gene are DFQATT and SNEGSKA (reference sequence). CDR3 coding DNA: TGCAGTGCTAAGGGACTAGCGGGGCCCTACGAGCAGTACTTC. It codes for CSAKGLAGPYEQYF.

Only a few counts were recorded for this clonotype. CDR3 nucleotide sequence: TGTGCCAGCAGTGCAACTAGCGGCACAGATACGCAGTATTTT. It specifies CASSATSGTDTQYF. The genes are TRBV2 and TRBJ2-3; TRBD2 matches 7 bases. Per the germline V gene, CDR1 is SNHLY and CDR2 is FYNNEI. The CDR3 runs to 14 residues. Trimming cost V 4 bases and J 1 base; bases outside gene matches: 2.

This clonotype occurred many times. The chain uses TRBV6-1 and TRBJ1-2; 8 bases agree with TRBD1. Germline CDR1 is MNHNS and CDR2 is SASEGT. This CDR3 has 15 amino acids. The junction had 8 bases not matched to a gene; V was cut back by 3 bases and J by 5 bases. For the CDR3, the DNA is TGTGCCAGCAGTGAGACCGGGACAGGTCTTTATGGCTACACCTTC. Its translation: CASSETGTGLYGYTF.

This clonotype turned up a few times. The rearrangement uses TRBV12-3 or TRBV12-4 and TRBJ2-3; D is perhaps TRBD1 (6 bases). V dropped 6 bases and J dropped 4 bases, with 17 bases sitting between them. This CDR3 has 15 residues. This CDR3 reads CASSHRDTRPDTQYF. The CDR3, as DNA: TGTGCCAGCAGCCACCGGGACACAAGACCAGATACGCAGTATTTT.

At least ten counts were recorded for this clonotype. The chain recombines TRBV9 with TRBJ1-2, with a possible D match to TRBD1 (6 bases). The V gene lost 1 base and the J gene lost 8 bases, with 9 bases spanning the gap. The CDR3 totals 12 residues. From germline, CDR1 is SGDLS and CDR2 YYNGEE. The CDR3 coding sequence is TGTGCCAGCAGCGTAACAGGGCAGGGCTACACCTTC. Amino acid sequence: CASSVTGQGYTF.

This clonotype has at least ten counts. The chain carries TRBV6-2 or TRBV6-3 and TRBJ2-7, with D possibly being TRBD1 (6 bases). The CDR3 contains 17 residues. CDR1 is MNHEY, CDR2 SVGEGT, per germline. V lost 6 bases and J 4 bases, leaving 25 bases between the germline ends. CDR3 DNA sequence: TGTGCCAGCAGCCCCCCCCCTGGGGGCCGAGGAAGGTACGAGCAGTACTTC. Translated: CASSPPPGGRGRYEQYF.

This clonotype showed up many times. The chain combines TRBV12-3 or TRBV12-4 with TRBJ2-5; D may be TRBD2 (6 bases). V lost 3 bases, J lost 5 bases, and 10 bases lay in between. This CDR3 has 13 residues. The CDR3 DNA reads TGTGCCAGCAGTTTGGAGGGGCGGGAGACCCAGTACTTC. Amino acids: CASSLEGRETQYF.

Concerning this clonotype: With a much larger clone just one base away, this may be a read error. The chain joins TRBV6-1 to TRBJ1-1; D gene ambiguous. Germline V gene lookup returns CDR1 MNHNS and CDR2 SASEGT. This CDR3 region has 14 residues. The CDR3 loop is CASSEAEDHTEACF. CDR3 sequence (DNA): TGTGCCAGCAGTGAAGCTGAGGACCACACTGAAGCTTGCTTT.

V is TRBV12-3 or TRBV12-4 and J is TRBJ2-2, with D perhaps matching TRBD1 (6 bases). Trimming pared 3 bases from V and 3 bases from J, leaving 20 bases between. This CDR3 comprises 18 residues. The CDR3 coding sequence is TGTGCCAGCAGTTTCATAGTTGGGGGACATCGCTACACCGGGGAGCTGTTTTTT. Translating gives CASSFIVGGHRYTGELFF.

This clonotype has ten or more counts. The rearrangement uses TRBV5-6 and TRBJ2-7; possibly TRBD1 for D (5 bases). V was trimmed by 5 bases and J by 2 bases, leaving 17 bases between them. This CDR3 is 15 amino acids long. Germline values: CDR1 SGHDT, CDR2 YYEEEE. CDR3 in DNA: TGTGCCAGCAGTCCTGACCTGACAGCCACCTACGAGCAGTACTTC. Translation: CASSPDLTATYEQYF.

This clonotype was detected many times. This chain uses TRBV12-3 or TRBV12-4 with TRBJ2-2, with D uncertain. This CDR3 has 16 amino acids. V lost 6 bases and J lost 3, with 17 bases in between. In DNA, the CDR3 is TGTGCCAGCAGCCGTTCGACACAACCCGACACCGGGGAGCTGTTTTTT. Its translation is CASSRSTQPDTGELFF.

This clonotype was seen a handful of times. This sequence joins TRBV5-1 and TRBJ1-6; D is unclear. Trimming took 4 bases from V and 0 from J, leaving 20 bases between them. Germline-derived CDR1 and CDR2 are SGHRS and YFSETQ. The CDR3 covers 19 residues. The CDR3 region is CASSTRGGPLSSYNSPLHF. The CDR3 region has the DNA TGCGCCAGCAGCACCCGCGGCGGACCTCTGAGCTCCTATAATTCACCCCTCCACTTT.